A single count supports the clone carrying this TCR beta chain. What it recognizes is unknown. These data are taken from a study of T cell responses to AZD1222 COVID-19 vaccine. Study-level background: Recipients boosted at about 4 weeks or about 12 weeks are pooled. Study findings and constraints: Spike-spanning, vaccine-associated CD4 TCRs were dominant at 160-218 and 743-854.

The CDR3 is made up of 13 amino acids. J was trimmed by 5 bases and V by 6 bases; bases with no gene match: 6. Germline loops: CDR1 SGHDN, CDR2 FVKESK. TCRdb's table, derived via immunoSEQ multiplex PCR, lists solely in-frame clones and lacks some. There are 95,000 to 150,000 clones in the sample; roughly nine tenths occur only once, and 1.5% to 2% lies in the top ten. The chain has TRBV14 and TRBJ1-2; 7 bases map to TRBD1. The material sequenced was peripheral blood, taken on day 0 of AZD1222 vaccination. This TCR was sampled from an adult in good health. The CDR3 here is CASRRQGSYGYTF. The DNA of the CDR3 is TGTGCCAGCAGGAGACAGGGTTCTTATGGCTACACCTTC.